This T cell receptor beta chain stems from a study of cytomegalovirus exposure and HLA in healthy donors. Trimming took 0 bases from V and 6 from J, leaving 10 bases between them. In germline, CDR1 is SGHRS, CDR2 YFSETQ. The CDR3 extends over 13 amino acids. PCR was performed using 60 Vbeta and 13 Jbeta primers. Sequenced by immunoSEQ multiplex PCR; TCRdb stores in-frame clones only, minus some. The sample shows approximately 160,000 clones, more than 70% of them seen only once. A word on this clone: Its specificity is unknown.

Findings and limits, study-wide: TCR beta sequences reportedly predicted the HLA-A and HLA-B alleles of most subjects accurately. Earlier results showed most TCR beta V segments being productive about 87% or about 30% of the time. Sequencing depth roughly uniform across donors was assumed in presence/absence analyses. The only immune exposure information that was available was CMV serostatus.

The source of this sequence is a male donor in good health and CMV-seronegative. Input material: PBMCs. V gene TRBV5-1 combines with J gene TRBJ2-7, with D perhaps matching TRBD1 (6 bases). This CDR3 reads CASSLVQGLEQYF. The CDR3 coding sequence is TGCGCCAGCAGCTTGGTACAGGGTCTCGAGCAGTACTTC.